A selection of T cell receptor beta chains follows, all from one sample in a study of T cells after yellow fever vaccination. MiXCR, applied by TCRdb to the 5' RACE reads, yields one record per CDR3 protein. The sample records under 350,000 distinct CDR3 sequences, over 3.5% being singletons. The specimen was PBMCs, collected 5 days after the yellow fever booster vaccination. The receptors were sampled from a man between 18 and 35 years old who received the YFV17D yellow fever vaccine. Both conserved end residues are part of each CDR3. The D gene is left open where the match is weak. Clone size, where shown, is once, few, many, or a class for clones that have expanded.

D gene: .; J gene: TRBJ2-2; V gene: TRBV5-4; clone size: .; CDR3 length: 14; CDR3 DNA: TGTGCCAGGGGGCGGGGGCAGAACACCGGGGAGCTGTTTTTT; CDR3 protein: CARGRGQNTGELFF
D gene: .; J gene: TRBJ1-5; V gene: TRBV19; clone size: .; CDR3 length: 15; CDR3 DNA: TGTGCCAGTAGTTTGACGGGGAGGCGCAATCAGCCCCAGCATTTT; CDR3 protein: CASSLTGRRNQPQHF
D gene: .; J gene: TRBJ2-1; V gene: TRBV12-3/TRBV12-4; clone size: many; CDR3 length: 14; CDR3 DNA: TGTGCCAGCAGTTTACCCCAGGGTGCGAATGAGCAGTTCTTC; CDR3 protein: CASSLPQGANEQFF
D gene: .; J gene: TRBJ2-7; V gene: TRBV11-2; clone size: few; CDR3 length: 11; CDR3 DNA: TGTGCCAGCAGCCACCACTACGAGCAGTACTTC; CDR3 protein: CASSHHYEQYF
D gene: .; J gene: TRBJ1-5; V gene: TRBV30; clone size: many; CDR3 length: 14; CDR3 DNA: TGTGCCTGGAGTGGCGGGATGTCCGGCCAGCCCCAGCATTTT; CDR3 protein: CAWSGGMSGQPQHF
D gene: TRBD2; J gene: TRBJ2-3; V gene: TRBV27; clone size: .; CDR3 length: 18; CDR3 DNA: TGTGCCAGCAGCCGGCCGGGACTAGCTTCCAGGAGCACAGATACGCAGTATTTT; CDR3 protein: CASSRPGLASRSTDTQYF
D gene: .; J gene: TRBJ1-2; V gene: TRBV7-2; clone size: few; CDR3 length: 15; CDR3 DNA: TGTGCCAGCAGCTCGAGACTTACTTCTAACTATGGCTACACCTTC; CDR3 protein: CASSSRLTSNYGYTF
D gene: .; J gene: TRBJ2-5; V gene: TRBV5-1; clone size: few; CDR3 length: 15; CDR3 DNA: TGCGCCAGCAGCGCTGCGGGACACTATCAAGAGACCCAGTACTTC; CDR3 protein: CASSAAGHYQETQYF
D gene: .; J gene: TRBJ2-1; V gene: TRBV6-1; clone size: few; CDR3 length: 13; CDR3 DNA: TGTGCCACTATGACAGTCCCGTACAATGAGCAGTTCTTC; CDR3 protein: CATMTVPYNEQFF
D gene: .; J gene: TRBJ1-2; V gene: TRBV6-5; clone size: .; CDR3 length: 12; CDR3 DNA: TGTGCCAGCAAGCGGTTCAACTATGGCTACACCTTC; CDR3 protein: CASKRFNYGYTF
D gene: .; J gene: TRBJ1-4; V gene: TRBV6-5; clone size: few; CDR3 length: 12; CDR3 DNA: TGTGCCAGCAGTGGGAACAATGAAAAACTGTTTTTT; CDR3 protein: CASSGNNEKLFF
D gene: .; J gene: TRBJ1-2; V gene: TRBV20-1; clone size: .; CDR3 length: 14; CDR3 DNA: TGCAGTGCTACGCCGGGAAATCAGGGCTATGGCTACACCTTC; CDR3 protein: CSATPGNQGYGYTF
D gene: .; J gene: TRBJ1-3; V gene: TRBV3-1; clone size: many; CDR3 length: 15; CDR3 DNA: TGTGCCAGCAGCCTCGGACCGCACTCTGGAAACACCATATATTTT; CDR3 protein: CASSLGPHSGNTIYF
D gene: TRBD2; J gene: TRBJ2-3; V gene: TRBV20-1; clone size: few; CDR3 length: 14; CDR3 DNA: TGCAGTGCTAGAGGAGGTAGCGGGGGGGATACGCAGTATTTT; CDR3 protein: CSARGGSGGDTQYF
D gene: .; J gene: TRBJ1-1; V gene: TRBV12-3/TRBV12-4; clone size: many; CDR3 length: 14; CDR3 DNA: TGTGCCAGCAGTTTGTCCAGGGAGAACACTGAAGCTTTCTTT; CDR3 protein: CASSLSRENTEAFF
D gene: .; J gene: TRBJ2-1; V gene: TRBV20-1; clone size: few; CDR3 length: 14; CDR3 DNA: TGCAGTGCTAGAGATTTTTCTTGGGGTTTCGAGCAGTTCTTC; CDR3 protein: CSARDFSWGFEQFF
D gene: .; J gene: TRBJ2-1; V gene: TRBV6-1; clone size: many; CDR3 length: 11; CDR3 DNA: TGTGCCAGCAGTGAAGGGCCAAAGCAGTTCTTC; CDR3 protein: CASSEGPKQFF
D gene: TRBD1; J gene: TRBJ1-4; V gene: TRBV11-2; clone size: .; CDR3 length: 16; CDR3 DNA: TGTGCCAGCAGCTTAGGGGACAGGGGGCTCGGTGAAAAACTGTTTTTT; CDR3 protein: CASSLGDRGLGEKLFF
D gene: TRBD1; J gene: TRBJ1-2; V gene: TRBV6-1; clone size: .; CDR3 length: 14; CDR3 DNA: TGTGCCACCGGACAGGTGGGGGTTACCTATGGCTACACCTTC; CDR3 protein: CATGQVGVTYGYTF
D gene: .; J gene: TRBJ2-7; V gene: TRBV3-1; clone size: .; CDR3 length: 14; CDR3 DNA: TGTGCCAGCAGCCCCAGCCCTGGGGACTTTTGGCAGTACTTC; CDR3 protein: CASSPSPGDFWQYF
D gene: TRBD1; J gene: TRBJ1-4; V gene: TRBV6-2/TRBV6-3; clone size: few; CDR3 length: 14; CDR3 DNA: TGTGCCAGCAGCAGGGGACAGCGAAATGAAAAACTGTTTTTT; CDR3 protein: CASSRGQRNEKLFF
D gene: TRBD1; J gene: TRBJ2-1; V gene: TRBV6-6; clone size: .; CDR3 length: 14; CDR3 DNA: TGTGCCAGCAGGACAGGGGCCTCCTACAATGAGCATTTCTTC; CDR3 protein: CASRTGASYNEHFF
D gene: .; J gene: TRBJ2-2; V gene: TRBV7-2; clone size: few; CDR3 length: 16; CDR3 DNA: TGTGCCAGCAGCCCCCGTAGAGGGGGTATCTCCGGGGAGCTGTTTTTT; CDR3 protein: CASSPRRGGISGELFF
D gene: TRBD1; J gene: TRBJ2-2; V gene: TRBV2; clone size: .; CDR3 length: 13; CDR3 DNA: TGTGCCAGCAGCAGACAGGGGTCAGGGGAGCTGTTTTTT; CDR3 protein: CASSRQGSGELFF
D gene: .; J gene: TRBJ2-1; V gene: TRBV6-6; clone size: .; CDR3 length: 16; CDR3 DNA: TGTGCCAGCAGTTACCCCCCTGGCGGAGGGTACAATGAGCAGTTCTTC; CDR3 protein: CASSYPPGGGYNEQFF
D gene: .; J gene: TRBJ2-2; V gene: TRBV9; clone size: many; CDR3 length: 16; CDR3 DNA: TGTGCCAGCAGCGAAGGAGACGGGGTCGGAACCGGGGAGCTGTTTTTT; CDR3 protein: CASSEGDGVGTGELFF
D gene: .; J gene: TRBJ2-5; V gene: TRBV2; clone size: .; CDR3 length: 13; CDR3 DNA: TGTGCCAGCAGCGCCACACGAGCAGAGACCCAGTACTTC; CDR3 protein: CASSATRAETQYF
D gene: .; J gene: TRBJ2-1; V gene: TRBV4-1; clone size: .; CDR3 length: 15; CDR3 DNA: TGCGCCAGCAGCCAAGAGAACGGGGCTCGGGTTGAGCAGTTCTTC; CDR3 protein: CASSQENGARVEQFF
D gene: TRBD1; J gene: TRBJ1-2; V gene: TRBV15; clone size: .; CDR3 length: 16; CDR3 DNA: TGTGCCACCAGCAGAGAGGGACAGGCCGCTTACTATGGCTACACCTTC; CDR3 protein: CATSREGQAAYYGYTF
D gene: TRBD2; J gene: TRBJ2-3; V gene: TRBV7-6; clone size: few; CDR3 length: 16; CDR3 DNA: TGTGCCAGCAGCCGATTTAGCGGGGGGAGCACAGATACGCAGTATTTT; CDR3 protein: CASSRFSGGSTDTQYF
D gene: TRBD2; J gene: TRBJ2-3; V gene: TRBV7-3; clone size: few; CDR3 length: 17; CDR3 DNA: TGTGCCAGCAGCCCACTAGCGGGGGGGAGCTTACGGGATACGCAGTATTTT; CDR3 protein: CASSPLAGGSLRDTQYF
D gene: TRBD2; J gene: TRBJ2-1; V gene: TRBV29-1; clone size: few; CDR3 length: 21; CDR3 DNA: TGCAGCGTATCACCAGCCACAGGGCGGACTAGCGGGGCGAGCTCCTACAATGAGCAGTTCTTC; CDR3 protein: CSVSPATGRTSGASSYNEQFF
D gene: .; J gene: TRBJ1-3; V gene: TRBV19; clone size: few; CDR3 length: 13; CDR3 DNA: TGTGCCAGTAAGCCCGGGACCTTAAACACCATATATTTT; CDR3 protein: CASKPGTLNTIYF
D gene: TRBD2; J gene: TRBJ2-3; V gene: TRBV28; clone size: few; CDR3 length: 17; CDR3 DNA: TGTGCCAGCCTCCGGACTAGCGGGGGGGCCTGGGCAGATACGCAGTATTTT; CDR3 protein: CASLRTSGGAWADTQYF
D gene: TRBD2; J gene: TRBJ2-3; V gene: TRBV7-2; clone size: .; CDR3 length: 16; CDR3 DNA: TGTGCCAGCAGCTTAGTTTCTAGCGGGGGGGCAGATACGCAGTATTTT; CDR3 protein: CASSLVSSGGADTQYF